This T cell receptor beta chain was identified during a study of T cells expressing NK-cell markers. The CDR3 spans 16 residues. Germline lookup yields CDR1 LGHNA and CDR2 YSLEER. TCRdb re-called the 5' RACE reads; every CDR3 protein appears as one record, without DNA. This table holds approximately 460,000 distinct CDR3 sequences. This TCR was recovered from a woman aged 18-70 years in good health. The chain employs TRBV4-3 and TRBJ2-1; TCRdb's D call of TRBD2 is untestable without DNA. Specimen: blood T cells: a sorted CD56 or NKG2C T cell subset, CD4+ or CD8+ T cells, or bulk PBMC T cells (not recorded which). CDR3: CASSQQFPAEYNEQFF.